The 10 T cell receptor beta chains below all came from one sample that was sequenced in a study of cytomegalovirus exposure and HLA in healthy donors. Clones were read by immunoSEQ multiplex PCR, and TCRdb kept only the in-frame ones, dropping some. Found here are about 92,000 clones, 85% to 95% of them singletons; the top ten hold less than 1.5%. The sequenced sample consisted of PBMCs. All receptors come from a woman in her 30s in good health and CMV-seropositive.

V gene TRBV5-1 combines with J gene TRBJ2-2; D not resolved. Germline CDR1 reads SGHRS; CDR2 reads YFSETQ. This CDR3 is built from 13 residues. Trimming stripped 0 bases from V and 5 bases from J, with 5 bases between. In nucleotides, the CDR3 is TGCGCCAGCAGCTTGGCACAAACCGGGGAGCTGTTTTTT. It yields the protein CASSLAQTGELFF.

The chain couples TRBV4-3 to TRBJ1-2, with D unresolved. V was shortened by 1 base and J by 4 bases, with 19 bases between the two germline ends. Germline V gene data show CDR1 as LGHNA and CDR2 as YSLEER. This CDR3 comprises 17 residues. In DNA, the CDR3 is TGCGCCAGCAGCCAAGCGAAGACTCCTAACGCACCCTATGGCTACACCTTC. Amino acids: CASSQAKTPNAPYGYTF.

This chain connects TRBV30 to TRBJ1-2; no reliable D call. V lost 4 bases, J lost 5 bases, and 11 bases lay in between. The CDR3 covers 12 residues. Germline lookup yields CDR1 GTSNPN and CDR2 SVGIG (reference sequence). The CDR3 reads CAWIETPYGYTF. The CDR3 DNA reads TGTGCCTGGATCGAGACACCGTATGGCTACACCTTC.

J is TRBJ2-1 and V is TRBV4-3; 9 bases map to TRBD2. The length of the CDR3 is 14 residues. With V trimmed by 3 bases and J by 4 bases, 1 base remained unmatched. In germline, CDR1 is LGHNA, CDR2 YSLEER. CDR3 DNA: TGCGCCAGCAGCCATGGACTAGCGTACAATGAGCAGTTCTTC. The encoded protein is CASSHGLAYNEQFF.

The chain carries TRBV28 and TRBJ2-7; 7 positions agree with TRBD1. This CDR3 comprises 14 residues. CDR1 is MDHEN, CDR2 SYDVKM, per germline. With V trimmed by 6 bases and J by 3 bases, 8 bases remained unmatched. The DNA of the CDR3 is TGTGCCAGCAGCCCCACAGGGGTTTACTACGAGCAGTACTTC. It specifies CASSPTGVYYEQYF.

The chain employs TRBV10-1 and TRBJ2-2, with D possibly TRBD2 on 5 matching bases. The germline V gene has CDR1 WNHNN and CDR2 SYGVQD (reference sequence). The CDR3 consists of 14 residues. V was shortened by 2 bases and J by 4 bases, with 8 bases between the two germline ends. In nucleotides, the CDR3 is TGCGCCAGCAGTGAGGTAGCGAGCACCGGGGAGCTGTTTTTT. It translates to CASSEVASTGELFF.

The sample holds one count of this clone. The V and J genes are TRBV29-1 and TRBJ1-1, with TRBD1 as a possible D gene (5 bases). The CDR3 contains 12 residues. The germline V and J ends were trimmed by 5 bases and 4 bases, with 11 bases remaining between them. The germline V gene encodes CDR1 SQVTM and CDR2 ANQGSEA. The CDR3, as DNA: TGCAGCGTTCAGGGTGGGATCACTGAAGCTTTCTTT. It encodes CSVQGGITEAFF.

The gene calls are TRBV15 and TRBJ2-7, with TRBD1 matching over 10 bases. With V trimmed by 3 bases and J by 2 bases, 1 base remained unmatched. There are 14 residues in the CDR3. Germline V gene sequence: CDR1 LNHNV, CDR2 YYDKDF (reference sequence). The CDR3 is CATSSDRGPYEQYF. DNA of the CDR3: TGTGCCACCAGCAGCGACAGGGGGCCCTACGAGCAGTACTTC.

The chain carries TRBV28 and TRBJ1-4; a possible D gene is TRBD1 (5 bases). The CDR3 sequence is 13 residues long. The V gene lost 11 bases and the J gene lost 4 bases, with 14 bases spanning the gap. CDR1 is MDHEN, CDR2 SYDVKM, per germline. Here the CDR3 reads CAGGDRGNEKLFF. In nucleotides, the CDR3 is TGTGCCGGAGGGGATCGCGGTAATGAAAAACTGTTTTTT. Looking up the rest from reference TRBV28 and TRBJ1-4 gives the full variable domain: DVKVTQSSRYLVKRTGEKVFLECVQDMDHENMFWYRQDPGLGLRLIYFSYDVKMKEKGDIPEGYSVSREKKERFSLILESASTNQTSMYLCAGGDRGNEKLFFGSGTQLSVL.

CDR3 in DNA: TGTGCCAGCAGCCACAGCGCTGACAGGGGCGATGAGCAGTTCTTC. This encodes CASSHSADRGDEQFF. The gene calls are TRBV4-2 and TRBJ2-1, with TRBD1 matching over 8 bases. CDR3 size: 15 residues. After removal of 3 bases from V and 8 bases from J, the junction contained 9 bases not matched to a gene. Germline CDR1 reads LGHNA; CDR2 reads YNFKEQ.